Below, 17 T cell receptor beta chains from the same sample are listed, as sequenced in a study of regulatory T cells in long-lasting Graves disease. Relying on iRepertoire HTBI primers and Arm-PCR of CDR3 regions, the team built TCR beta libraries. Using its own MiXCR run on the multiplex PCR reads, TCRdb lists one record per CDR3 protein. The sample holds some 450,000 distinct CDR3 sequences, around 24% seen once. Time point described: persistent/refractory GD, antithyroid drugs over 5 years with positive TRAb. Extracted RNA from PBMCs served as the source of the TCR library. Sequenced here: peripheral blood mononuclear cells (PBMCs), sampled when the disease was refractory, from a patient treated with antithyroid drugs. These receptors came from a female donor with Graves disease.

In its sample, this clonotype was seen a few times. The CDR3 nucleotides read TGCGCCAGCAGCCAAGGACGCGGGGCACTAAATGAAAAACTGTTTTTT. Residues: CASSQGRGALNEKLFF. The chain employs TRBV4-3 and TRBJ1-4; maybe TRBD1 (5 bases). Germline V gene sequence: CDR1 LGHNA, CDR2 YSLEER. Trimming took off 1 base at V and 5 bases at J, with 14 bases between the two ends. This CDR3 comprises 16 residues.

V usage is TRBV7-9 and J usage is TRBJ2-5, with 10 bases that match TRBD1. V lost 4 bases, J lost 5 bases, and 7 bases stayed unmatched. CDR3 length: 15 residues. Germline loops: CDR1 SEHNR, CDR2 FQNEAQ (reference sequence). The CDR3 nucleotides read TGTGCCAGCAGCTCCCTCGGACAGGGGGAGGAGACCCAGTACTTC. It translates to CASSSLGQGEETQYF. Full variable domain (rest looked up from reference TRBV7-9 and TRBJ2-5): DTGVSQNPRHKITKRGQNVTFRCDPISEHNRLYWYRQTLGQGPEFLTYFQNEAQLEKSRLLSDRFSAERPKGSFSTLEIQRTEQGDSAMYLCASSSLGQGEETQYFGPGTRLLVL.

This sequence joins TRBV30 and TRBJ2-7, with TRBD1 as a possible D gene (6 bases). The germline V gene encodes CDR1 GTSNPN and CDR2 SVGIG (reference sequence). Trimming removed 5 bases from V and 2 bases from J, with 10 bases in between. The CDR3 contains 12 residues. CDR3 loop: CAWSHRAYEQYF. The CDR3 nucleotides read TGTGCCTGGTCCCACAGGGCCTACGAGCAGTACTTC.

CDR3 in DNA: TGTGCCTGGAGGGGATCGGCCACAAGGGTTCCGAGGGACTATGGCTACACCTTC. This codes for CAWRGSATRVPRDYGYTF. The J gene is TRBJ1-2, the V gene TRBV30, with D uncertain. Between the trimmed V and J ends, which lost 3 bases and 3 bases, there was a span of 26 bases. Germline V gene lookup returns CDR1 GTSNPN and CDR2 SVGIG (reference sequence). The CDR3 has 18 amino acids.

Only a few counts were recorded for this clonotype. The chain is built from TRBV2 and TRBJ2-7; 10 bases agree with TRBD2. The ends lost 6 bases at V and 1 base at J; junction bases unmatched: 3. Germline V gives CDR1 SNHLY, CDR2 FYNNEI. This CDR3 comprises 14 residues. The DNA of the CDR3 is TGTGCCAGCAGGGCGGGACTAGCGTCCTACGAGCAGTACTTC. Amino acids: CASRAGLASYEQYF.

The CDR3: CASSRDRGQPQHF. CDR3 nucleotide sequence: TGTGCCAGCAGTAGGGACAGAGGTCAGCCCCAGCATTTT. The chain has TRBV6-1 and TRBJ1-5; 7 bases align to TRBD1. This CDR3 spans 13 amino acids. V lost 5 bases to trimming and J lost 6 bases; unmatched junction nucleotides: 4. The germline V gene has CDR1 MNHNS and CDR2 SASEGT.

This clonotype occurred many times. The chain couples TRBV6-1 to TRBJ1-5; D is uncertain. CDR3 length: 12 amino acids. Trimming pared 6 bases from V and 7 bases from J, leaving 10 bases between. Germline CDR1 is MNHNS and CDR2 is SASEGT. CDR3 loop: CASSEGYQPQHF. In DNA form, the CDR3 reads TGTGCCAGCAGCGAGGGTTACCAGCCCCAGCATTTT.

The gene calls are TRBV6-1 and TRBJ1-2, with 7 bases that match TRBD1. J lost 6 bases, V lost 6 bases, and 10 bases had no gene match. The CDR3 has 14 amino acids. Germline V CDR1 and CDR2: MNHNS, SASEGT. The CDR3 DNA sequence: TGTGCCAGCAGAAAAACAGGGGTCGTTGATGGCTACACCTTC. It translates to CASRKTGVVDGYTF.

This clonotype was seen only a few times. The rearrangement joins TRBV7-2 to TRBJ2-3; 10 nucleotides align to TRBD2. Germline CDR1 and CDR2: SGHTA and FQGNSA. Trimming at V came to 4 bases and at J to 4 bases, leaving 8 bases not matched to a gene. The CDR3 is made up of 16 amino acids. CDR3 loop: CASSSGWGLASDTQYF. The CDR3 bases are TGTGCCAGCAGCTCGGGTTGGGGACTAGCGTCAGATACGCAGTATTTT. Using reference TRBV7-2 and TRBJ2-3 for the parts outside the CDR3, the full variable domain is GAGVSQSPSNKVTEKGKDVELRCDPISGHTALYWYRQSLGQGLEFLIYFQGNSAPDKSGLPSDRFSAERTGGSVSTLTIQRTQQEDSAVYLCASSSGWGLASDTQYFGPGTRLTVL.

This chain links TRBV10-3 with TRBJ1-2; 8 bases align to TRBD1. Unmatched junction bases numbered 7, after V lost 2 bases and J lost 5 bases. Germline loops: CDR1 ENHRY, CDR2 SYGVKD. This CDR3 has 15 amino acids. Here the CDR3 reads CAISEPTGGRYGYTF. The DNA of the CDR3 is TGTGCCATCAGTGAGCCAACAGGGGGGCGGTATGGCTACACCTTC.

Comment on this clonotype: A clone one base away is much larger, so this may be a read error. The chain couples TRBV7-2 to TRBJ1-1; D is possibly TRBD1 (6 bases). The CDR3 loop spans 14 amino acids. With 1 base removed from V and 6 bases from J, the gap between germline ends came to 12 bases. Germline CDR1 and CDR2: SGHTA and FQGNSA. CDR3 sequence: CASSLGTDHAEAFF. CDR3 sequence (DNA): TGTGCCAGCAGCTTAGGGACAGATCACGCTGAAGCTTTCTTT.

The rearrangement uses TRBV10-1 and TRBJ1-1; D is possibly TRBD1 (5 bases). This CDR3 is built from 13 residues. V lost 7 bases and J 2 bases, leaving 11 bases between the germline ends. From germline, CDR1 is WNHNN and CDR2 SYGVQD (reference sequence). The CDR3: CASTWGLNTEAFF. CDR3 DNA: TGCGCCAGCACCTGGGGACTCAACACTGAAGCTTTCTTT.

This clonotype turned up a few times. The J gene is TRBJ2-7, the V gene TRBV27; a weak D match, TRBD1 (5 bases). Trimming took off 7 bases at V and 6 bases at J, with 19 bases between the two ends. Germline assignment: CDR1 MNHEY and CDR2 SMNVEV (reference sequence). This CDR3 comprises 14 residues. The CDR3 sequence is CASTYGGAWSEQYF. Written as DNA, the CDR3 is TGTGCCAGCACCTATGGTGGGGCTTGGAGCGAGCAGTACTTC.

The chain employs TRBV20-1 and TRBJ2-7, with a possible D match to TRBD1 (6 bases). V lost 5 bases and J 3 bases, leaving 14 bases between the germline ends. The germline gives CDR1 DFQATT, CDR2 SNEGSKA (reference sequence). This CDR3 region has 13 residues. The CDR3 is CSARGQTDYEQYF. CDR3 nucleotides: TGCAGTGCTCGCGGACAGACCGACTACGAGCAGTACTTC.

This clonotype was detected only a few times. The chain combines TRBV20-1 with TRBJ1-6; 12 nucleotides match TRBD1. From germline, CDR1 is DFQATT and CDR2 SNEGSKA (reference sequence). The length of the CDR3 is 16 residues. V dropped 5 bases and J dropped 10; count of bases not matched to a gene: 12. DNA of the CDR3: TGCAGTGCTTACCGGGACAGGGGGCATCTTTACTCACCCCTCCACTTT. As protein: CSAYRDRGHLYSPLHF.

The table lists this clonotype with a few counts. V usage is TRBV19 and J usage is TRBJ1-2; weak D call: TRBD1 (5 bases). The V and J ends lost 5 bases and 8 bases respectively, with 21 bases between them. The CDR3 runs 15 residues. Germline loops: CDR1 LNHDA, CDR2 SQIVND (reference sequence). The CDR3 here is CASSDQPRVPRGYTF. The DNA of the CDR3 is TGTGCCAGTAGTGACCAGCCCAGGGTTCCACGCGGCTACACCTTC.

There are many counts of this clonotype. CDR3 coding DNA: TGTGCCAGCAGTGATCAGGGGCACAAACGGAACACTGAAGCTTTCTTT. Its translation: CASSDQGHKRNTEAFF. The chain joins TRBV2 to TRBJ1-1; TRBD1 might be the D (6 bases). This CDR3 is built from 16 residues. The germline V gene has CDR1 SNHLY and CDR2 FYNNEI. V shed 3 bases and J shed 1 base, with 15 bases lying between them.